This T cell receptor (beta chain) was sequenced in a study of cytomegalovirus exposure and HLA in healthy donors (dated by TCRdb to 2015 to 2018). In the study overall: In an earlier analysis of approximately 500 of the donors, under 300 Gb of sequence data and some 100 million unique TCR beta sequences from about 179 million T cells were reported. Roughly 300 gigabases of sequencing data and some 85 million unique TCR sequences were included in an early release covering about 700 HLA-typed donors. Of the roughly 400 genotyped donors, 65% to 90% fell in the genetic ancestry cluster associated with self-reported Caucasian donors. The study aimed to test whether signatures of past pathogen exposure could be identified by cataloging public T cell receptors. The study used immunosequencing to profile the T cell repertoires of approximately 650 subjects and linked those repertoires to cytomegalovirus serostatus. Along with the roughly 710-subject first cohort, a separate validation cohort of around 110 different subjects was used. To predict cytomegalovirus infection status, the study brought together high-throughput TCR immunosequencing, statistical association of individual TCRs with disease status, and machine learning. To study patterns of TCR occurrence, a later analysis re-analyzed previously published TCR beta repertoires from more than 550 donors and added high-resolution HLA genotyping. Rather than using new phenotypic data, the later analysis identified candidate immune exposures from TCR beta sequences and from how often those sequences occurred across donors. In an earlier analysis of 587 of the donors, high-throughput TCR beta sequencing was used to judge whether each TCR beta V gene segment behaved as functional or pseudogenic. Alongside the repertoire data, information on donor age, sex, ethnicity and CMV serostatus was compiled. A later genetic analysis took genome-wide SNP genotypes for about 65% of the roughly 670 donors and used that subset as a discovery cohort. All discovery cohort repertoires had been generated on a single sequencing platform. HLA typing included class I and class II loci at four-digit resolution. The number of donors typed differed by locus, with 629-630 for A, B, C, DRB1 and DQB1, over 500 for DQA1, about 610 for DPA1, and 400 to 490 for DPB1. Roughly 5 DR-DQ haplotypes were handled as single units for association and clustering, since linkage in the cohort was strong. Among 300 to 500 genotyped donors of the cohort, an average of about 220,000 unique TCR beta nucleotide sequences was sequenced per donor, of which 15% to 20% were non-productive.

Summary of the overall study and its limitations: A further reported finding was that TCR beta sequences accurately predicted the HLA-A and HLA-B alleles for most subjects in the first cohort. Roughly uniform sequencing depth across donors was assumed in presence/absence analyses, although this assumption may not hold. Linkage disequilibrium might explain the correlated functional status among segregating V segments, but an unknown experimental factor could not be ruled out. When HLA alleles, especially DR and DQ, strongly co-occurred, TCR associations were difficult to assign to individual alleles. Because some donors lacked HLA typing at each locus, the association tests relied only on the typed subset. A later analysis found that HLA-associated TCR beta chains were more clonally expanded and had lower generation probabilities than equally common non-associated chains. In a later genetic analysis, fewer N-insertions in productive TCRs were reported among donors in an Asian-associated ancestry cluster than the roughly 700-donor mean. Most CMV-associated TCR beta chains appeared to be HLA-restricted in a later analysis, and the HLA associations seemed to be driven largely by CMV exposure. Most TCR sequences were observed very rarely across donors, whereas some public TCRs were present in many individuals. Because counts were too low, under 20 rarely observed V segments, including chromosome 9 orphons, were left out of the earlier analysis of some 600 of the donors. Cytomegalovirus status was reported to be diagnosed by the classifier with high specificity and sensitivity in both the original and validation cohorts. A cluster of highly shared sequence variants was judged likely to be a technical artifact of the sequencing pipeline. A later analysis reported that several top co-occurrence clusters appeared linked to parvovirus B19, influenza, CMV and Epstein-Barr virus. A later genetic analysis associated a missense DCLRE1C variant with V-gene and J-gene trimming of TCR beta chains, and an independent cohort replicated the association. Specific HLA alleles were associated with 15,000 to 20,000 TCR beta sequences at a false discovery rate of 0.05 in a later analysis. In vitro tests confirmed that three of the cytomegalovirus-associated TCR beta chains recognize cytomegalovirus antigens. The 87-base-pair reads could not distinguish some IMGT-functional V segments, including TRBV6-2 and TRBV6-3, so those segments were excluded. The authors suggested that the approach could potentially be generalized to other disease states and immunological phenotypes. CMV serostatus was the only immune exposure information available for the cohort. An earlier analysis of around 500 of the donors showed that most TCR beta V segments appeared in productive rearrangements either about 87% or about 30% of the time, which broadly matched IMGT annotations. A total of 150 to 200 TCR beta chains were listed by the study as associated with cytomegalovirus. According to a later analysis, TCR association rates differed among HLA loci, with DRB1 alleles showing the most associated TCRs and HLA-C alleles showing the fewest. In this cohort, only TCR beta chains were sequenced, and detectable features were limited by the absence of alpha or paired-chain data.

Comments on this clone: The antigen this receptor binds is unknown. No clone much larger than this one lies a single base away; base qualities are absent.

The cohort comprised 670 or so healthy bone marrow donors. All cohort members were sampled while nominally healthy, although unrecorded immune exposures were likely present. The donor tested CMV seronegative and was one of the 352 seronegative cohort members. Every donor gave a peripheral blood sample, and the peripheral blood mononuclear cells from that sample were used for TCR beta sequencing. The Qiagen DNeasy Blood Extraction Kit was used to extract genomic DNA from the blood cell samples. The CDR3, cysteine through phenylalanine, is 16 amino acids long. Only CDR3 DNA remains: 48 bases, in frame from the first base. Ends trimmed: V by 6 bases, J by 3 bases; bases unmatched to a gene: 8. The germline V gene (reference sequence) supplies CDR1 MNHNY and CDR2 SVGAGI. Library preparation employed the immunoSEQ multiplex PCR assay. For the multiplex PCR, a mixture combining 60 forward primers for TCR Vbeta segments and 13 reverse primers for TCR Jbeta segments was used. The CDR3 region of rearranged TCR beta genes was amplified from genomic DNA with a multiplex PCR assay. The amplified TCR beta libraries were sequenced on the Illumina HiSeq System as 87-base-pair reads. The authors processed their data as follows. Across the roughly 700 repertoires, a later analysis counted tens of millions of unique TCR beta chains, roughly 11 million of which were shared by at least two donors. Raw reads were error-corrected and collapsed into unique sequences by a nearest-neighbor algorithm in which closely related sequences were merged to remove PCR and sequencing errors. CDR3 sequences were aligned to IMGT reference sequences to assign V, D and J gene segments. For a sequence to be retained, a match of at least six nucleotides to both a V gene segment and a J gene segment was required. A rearrangement was called productive if the CDR3 had no stop codons and remained in frame with V and J, and every other rearrangement was called non-productive. CDR3 was defined according to IMGT convention as the region running from the second conserved V-encoded cysteine to the conserved J-encoded phenylalanine. In an earlier analysis of just under 600 of the donors, sequences lacking an unambiguous match to a single V gene segment were excluded. An earlier analysis of several hundred of the donors called V segments functional above 56.7% productive rearrangements and segregating when the between-donor standard deviation exceeded 5%. To diagnose cytomegalovirus status from the catalog of TCR beta chain sequences, a statistical classification framework was built. In a later analysis, TCR nucleotide sequences were compared against IMGT/GENE-DB human TR gene sequences so that V and J genes could be assigned. Using the TCRdist pipeline, a later analysis assigned CDR3 sequences along with most-parsimonious VDJ recombination scenarios. In a later analysis, each TCR beta chain was defined by its CDR3 amino acid sequence together with its V-gene family, and reads lacking a unique V-gene family were excluded. As a way to deal with suspected cross-contamination and a sequencing artifact, a later analysis dropped approximately 570 nucleotide sequences that were highly shared and had low generation probability. For each public chain, a later analysis derived a clonal expansion index from normalized ranks of inferred template counts within each repertoire. In a later analysis, generation probabilities were computed with a VDJ recombination model fitted to out-of-frame rearrangements, and the resulting probabilities were checked against IGoR. In a later analysis, TCR-TCR, TCR-HLA and TCR-CMV co-occurrence was scored with hypergeometric tests, and a repertoire-size bias correction was applied to TCR pairs. To estimate false discovery rates, a later analysis permuted the HLA or CMV assignments 20 times. A later analysis grouped co-occurring TCRs with DBSCAN, adding TCRdist sequence similarity when clustering within HLA-allele-positive subsets. Repertoires with fewer than 30,000 or more than 120,000 public chains were left out of co-occurrence clustering, as were four to six repertoires with anomalous nucleotide sharing. TCRdb took this table from immuneACCESS and kept in-frame rearrangements with V and J called. Such tables lack part of the clones; where checked against another copy, unresolved V genes explain under half of the gap, and the rest is unexplained. The V and J calls and clone size were taken over from that table, and D and trimming were inferred from the DNA. This sample lists 120,000 or so clones; roughly 86% were detected once. The top ten clones comprise 1.8% of the sample.

This clonotype originated in a man between 18 and 29 years old in good health and CMV-seronegative. The sequence is built from TRBV6-6 and TRBJ1-1; 12 bases in between match TRBD1. The sample comprised PBMCs. Read as DNA, the sequence is TGTGCCAGCAGCTCTGCGGGGACAGGGGGCCACACTGAAGCTTTCTTT. Its protein reads: CASSSAGTGGHTEAFF.